This T cell receptor beta chain was sequenced for a study of a mutant IDH1 vaccine in newly diagnosed glioma. Background on the study: Vaccines were begun 4-6 weeks after radiotherapy alone, or with temozolomide cycles. Before enrollment, patients got radiotherapy alone, temozolomide alone, or mostly the combination. Findings and limits, study-wide: Vaccination elicited immune responses in 93.3% of patients.

Sequenced by immunoSEQ multiplex PCR; TCRdb stores in-frame clones only, minus some. The data show 35,000 or so clones, approximately 80% seen once. The CDR3 contains 14 residues. V dropped 7 bases and J dropped 0 bases, with 14 bases sitting between them. Looked up from germline, CDR1 is SGHNT and CDR2 is YYREEE (reference sequence). Points on this clone: What it binds is not known.

Time point meaning: week 11, during vaccination. The content of each vaccine dose was 300 ug of mutant IDH1 20-mer peptide, and topical imiquimod accompanied it. The source was peripheral blood mononuclear cells (PBMCs), collected from a glioma patient whose treatment included an IDH1 peptide vaccine. The chain carries TRBV5-4 and TRBJ2-7, with D perhaps TRBD2 (5 bases). This TCR was sampled from a woman in her twenties or thirties with glioma. Some clones in this sample may be carry-over from other donors' samples. CDR3 amino acids: CASGASPSSYEQYF. CDR3 in DNA: TGTGCCAGCGGCGCTAGCCCCAGCTCCTACGAGCAGTACTTC.